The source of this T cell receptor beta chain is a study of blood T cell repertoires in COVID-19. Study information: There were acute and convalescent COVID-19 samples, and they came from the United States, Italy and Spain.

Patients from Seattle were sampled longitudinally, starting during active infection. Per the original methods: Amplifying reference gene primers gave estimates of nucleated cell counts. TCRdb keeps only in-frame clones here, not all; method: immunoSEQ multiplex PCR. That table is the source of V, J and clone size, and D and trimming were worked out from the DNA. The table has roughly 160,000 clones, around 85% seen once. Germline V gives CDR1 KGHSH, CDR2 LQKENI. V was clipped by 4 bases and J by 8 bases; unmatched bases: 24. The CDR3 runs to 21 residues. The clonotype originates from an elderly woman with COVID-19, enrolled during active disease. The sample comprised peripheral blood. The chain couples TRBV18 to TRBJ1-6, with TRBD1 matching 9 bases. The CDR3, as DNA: TGTGCCAGCTCACGGTTTGTTGCAGGGACAGGGTCTATAGAAGTTGATTCACCCCTCCACTTT. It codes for CASSRFVAGTGSIEVDSPLHF.